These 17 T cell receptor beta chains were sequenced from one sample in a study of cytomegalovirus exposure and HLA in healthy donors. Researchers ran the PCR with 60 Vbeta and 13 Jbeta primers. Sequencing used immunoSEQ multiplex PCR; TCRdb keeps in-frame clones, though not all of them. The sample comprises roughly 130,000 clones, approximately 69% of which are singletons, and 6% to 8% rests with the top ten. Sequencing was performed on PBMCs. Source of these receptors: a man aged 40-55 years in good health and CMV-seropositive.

For the CDR3, the DNA is TGTGCCAGCTCACCCGTCTACACTGAAGCTTTCTTT. Protein product: CASSPVYTEAFF. The chain combines TRBV18 with TRBJ1-1; D ambiguous. The germline V gene has CDR1 KGHSH and CDR2 LQKENI. V was pared by 3 bases and J by 3 bases, with 5 bases between. This CDR3 has 12 residues.

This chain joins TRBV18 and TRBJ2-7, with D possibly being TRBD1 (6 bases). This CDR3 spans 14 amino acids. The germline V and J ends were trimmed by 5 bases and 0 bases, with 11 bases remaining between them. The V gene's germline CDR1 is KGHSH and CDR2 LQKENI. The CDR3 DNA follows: TGTGCCAGCTCATCGGACAGAAGCTCCTACGAGCAGTACTTC. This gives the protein CASSSDRSSYEQYF. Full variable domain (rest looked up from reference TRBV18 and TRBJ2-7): NAGVMQNPRHLVRRRGQEARLRCSPMKGHSHVYWYRQLPEEGLKFMVYLQKENIIDESGMPKERFSAEFPKEGPSILRIQQVVRGDSAAYFCASSSDRSSYEQYFGPGTRLTVT.

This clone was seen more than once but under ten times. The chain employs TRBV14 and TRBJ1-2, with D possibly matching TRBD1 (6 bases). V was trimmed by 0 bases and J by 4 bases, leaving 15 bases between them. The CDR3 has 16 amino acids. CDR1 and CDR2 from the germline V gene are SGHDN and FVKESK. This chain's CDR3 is CASSQDLAGAPYGYTF. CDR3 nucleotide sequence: TGTGCCAGCAGCCAAGATCTGGCAGGGGCCCCCTATGGCTACACCTTC. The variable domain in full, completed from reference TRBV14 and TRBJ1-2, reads EAGVTQFPSHSVIEKGQTVTLRCDPISGHDNLYWYRRVMGKEIKFLLHFVKESKQDESGMPNNRFLAERTGGTYSTLKVQPAELEDSGVYFCASSQDLAGAPYGYTFGSGTRLTVV.

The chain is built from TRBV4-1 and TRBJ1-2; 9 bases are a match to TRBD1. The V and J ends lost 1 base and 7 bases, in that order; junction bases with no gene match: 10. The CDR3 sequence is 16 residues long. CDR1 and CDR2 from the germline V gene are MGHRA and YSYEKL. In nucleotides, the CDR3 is TGCGCCAGCAGCCAAGTCCCCGGGACAGGGTTATTTGGCTACACCTTC. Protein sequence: CASSQVPGTGLFGYTF.

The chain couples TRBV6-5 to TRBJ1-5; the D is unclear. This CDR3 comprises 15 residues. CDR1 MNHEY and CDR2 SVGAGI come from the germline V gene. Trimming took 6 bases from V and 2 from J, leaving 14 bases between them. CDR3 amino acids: CASRSRPVGNQPQHF. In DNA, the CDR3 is TGTGCCAGCAGGAGCAGGCCAGTTGGCAATCAGCCCCAGCATTTT.

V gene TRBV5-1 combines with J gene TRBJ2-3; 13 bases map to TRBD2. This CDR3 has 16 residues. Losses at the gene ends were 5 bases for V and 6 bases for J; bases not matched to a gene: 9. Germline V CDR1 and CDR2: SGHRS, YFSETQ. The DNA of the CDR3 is TGCGCCAGCAGACAAACTAGCGGGGGGGCCTCGGATACGCAGTATTTT. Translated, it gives CASRQTSGGASDTQYF.

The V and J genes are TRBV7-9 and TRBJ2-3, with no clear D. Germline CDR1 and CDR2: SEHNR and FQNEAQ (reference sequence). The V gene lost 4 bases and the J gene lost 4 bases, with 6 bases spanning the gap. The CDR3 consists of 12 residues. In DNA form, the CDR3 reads TGTGCCAGCAGCTCAGTCGCAGATACGCAGTATTTT. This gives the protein CASSSVADTQYF.

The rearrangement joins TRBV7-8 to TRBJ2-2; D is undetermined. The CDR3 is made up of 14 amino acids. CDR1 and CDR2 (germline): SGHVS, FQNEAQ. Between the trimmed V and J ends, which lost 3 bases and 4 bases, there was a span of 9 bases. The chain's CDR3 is CASSLGRITGELFF. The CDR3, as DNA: TGTGCCAGCAGCTTGGGCAGAATCACCGGGGAGCTGTTTTTT.

CDR3 residues: CASSLSPSGGGQPQHF. As DNA, the CDR3 is TGTGCCAGCAGTTTATCCCCGTCGGGGGGGGGTCAGCCCCAGCATTTT. The V gene is TRBV27, the J gene TRBJ1-5; TRBD1 might be the D (5 bases). CDR1 is MNHEY, CDR2 SMNVEV, per germline (reference sequence). V lost 0 bases to trimming and J lost 6 bases, with 15 bases between them. The CDR3 covers 16 residues.

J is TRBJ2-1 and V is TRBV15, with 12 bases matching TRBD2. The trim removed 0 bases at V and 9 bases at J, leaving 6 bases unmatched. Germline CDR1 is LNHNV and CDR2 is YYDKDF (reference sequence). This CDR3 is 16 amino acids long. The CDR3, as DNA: TGTGCCACCAGCAGAGATCCTAGCGGGAGGGCGGGTGAGCAGTTCTTC. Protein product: CATSRDPSGRAGEQFF.

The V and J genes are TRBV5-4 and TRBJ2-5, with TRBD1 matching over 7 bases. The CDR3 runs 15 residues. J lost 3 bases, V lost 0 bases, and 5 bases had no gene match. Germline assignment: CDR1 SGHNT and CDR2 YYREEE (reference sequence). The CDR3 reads CASSLGQGRKETQYF. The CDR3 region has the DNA TGTGCCAGCAGCTTGGGACAGGGTAGGAAAGAGACCCAGTACTTC.

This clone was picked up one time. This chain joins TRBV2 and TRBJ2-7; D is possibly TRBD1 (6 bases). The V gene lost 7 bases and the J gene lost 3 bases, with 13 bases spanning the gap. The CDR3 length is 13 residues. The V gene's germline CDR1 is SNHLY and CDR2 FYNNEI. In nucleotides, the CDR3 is TGTGCCAGCACCCGACAGGTTTTCTACGAGCAGTACTTC. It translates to CASTRQVFYEQYF.

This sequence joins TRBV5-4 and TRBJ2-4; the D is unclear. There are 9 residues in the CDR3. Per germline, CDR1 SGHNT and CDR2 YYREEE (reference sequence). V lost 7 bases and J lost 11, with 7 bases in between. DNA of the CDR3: TGTGCCAGCGGCGGCTTTCAGTACTTC. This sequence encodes CASGGFQYF.

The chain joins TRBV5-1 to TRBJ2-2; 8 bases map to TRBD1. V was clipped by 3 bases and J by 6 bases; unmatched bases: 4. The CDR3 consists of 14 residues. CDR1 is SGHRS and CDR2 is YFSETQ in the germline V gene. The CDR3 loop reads CASSWVTGAGELFF. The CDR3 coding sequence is TGCGCCAGCAGCTGGGTGACAGGGGCCGGGGAGCTGTTTTTT.

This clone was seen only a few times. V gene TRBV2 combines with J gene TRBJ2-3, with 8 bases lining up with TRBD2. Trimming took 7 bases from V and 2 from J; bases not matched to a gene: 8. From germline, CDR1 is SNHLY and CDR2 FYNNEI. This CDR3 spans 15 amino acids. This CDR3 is CASTAGGLLTDTQYF. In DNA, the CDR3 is TGTGCCAGCACTGCGGGGGGCCTCCTCACAGATACGCAGTATTTT.

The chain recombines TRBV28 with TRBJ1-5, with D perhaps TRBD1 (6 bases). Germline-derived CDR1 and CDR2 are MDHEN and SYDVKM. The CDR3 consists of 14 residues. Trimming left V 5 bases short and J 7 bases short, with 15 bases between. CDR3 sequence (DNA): TGTGCCAGCAGTGAGTCGGGGGGGCGCCAGCCCCAGCATTTT. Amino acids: CASSESGGRQPQHF.

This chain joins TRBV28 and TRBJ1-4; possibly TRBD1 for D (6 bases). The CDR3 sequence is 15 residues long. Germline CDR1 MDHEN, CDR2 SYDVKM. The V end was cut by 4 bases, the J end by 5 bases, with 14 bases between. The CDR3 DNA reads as TGTGCCAGCAGTTCAAATCCAGGACAGAATGAAAAACTGTTTTTT. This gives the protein CASSSNPGQNEKLFF.